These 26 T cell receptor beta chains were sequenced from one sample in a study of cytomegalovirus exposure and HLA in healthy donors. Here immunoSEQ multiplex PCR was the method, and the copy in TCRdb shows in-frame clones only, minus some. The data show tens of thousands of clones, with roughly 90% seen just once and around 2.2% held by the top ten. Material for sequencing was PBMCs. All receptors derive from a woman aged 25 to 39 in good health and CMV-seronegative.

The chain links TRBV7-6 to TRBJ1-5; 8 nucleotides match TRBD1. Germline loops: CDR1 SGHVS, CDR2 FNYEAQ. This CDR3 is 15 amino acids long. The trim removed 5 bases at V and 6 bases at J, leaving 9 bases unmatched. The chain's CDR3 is CASSPGQGGVQPQHF. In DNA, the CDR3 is TGTGCCAGCAGCCCCGGACAGGGTGGAGTTCAGCCCCAGCATTTT.

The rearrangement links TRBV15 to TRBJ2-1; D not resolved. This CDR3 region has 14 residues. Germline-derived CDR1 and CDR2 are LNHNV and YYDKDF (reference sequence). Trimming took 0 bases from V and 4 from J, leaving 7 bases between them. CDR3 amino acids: CATSRDRLYNEQFF. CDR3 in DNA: TGTGCCACCAGCAGAGATCGTCTTTACAATGAGCAGTTCTTC.

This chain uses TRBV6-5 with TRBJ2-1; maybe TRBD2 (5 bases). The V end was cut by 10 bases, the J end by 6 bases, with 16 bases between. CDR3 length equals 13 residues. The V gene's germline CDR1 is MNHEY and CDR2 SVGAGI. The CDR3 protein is CATRTLRGNEQFF. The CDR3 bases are TGTGCCACCAGAACGTTACGGGGCAATGAGCAGTTCTTC.

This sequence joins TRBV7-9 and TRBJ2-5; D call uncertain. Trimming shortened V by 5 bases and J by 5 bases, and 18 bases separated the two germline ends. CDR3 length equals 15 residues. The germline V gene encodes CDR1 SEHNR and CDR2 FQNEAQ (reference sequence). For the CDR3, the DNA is TGTGCCAGCAGCCACCACGAGTACGTGATGGAGACCCAGTACTTC. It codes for CASSHHEYVMETQYF.

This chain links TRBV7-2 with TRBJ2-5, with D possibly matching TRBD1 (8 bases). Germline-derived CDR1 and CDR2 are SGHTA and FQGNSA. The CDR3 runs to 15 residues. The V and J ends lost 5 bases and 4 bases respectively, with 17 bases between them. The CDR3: CASSKTGEGLETQYF. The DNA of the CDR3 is TGTGCCAGCAGCAAGACAGGGGAGGGCCTAGAGACCCAGTACTTC.

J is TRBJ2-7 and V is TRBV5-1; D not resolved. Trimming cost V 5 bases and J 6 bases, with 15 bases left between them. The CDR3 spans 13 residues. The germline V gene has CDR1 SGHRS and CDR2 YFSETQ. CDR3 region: CASRLGPQSEQYF. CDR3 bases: TGCGCCAGCAGACTCGGTCCGCAATCCGAGCAGTACTTC.

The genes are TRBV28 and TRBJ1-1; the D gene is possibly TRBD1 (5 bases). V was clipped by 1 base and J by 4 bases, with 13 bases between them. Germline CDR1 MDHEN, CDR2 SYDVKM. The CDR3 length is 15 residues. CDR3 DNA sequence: TGTGCCAGCAGTTTATTCATGGGGGAGGTCACTGAAGCTTTCTTT. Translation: CASSLFMGEVTEAFF.

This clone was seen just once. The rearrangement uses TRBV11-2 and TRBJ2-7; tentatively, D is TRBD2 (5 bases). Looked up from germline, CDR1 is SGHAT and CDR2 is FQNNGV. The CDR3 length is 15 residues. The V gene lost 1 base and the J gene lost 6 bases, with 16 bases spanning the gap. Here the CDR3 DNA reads TGTGCCAGCAGCTTAGTCGGGGAACCCCTAGTCGAGCAGTACTTC. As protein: CASSLVGEPLVEQYF.

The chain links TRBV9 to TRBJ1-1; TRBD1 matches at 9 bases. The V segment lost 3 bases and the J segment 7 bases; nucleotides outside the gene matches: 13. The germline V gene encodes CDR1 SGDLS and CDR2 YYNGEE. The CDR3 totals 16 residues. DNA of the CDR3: TGTGCCAGCAGCGCTACCGGGACAGGGTTAGGTAATGAAGCTTTCTTT. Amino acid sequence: CASSATGTGLGNEAFF.

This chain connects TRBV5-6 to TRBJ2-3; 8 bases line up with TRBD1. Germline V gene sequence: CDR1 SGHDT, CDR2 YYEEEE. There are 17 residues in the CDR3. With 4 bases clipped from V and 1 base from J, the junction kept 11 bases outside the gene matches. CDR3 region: CASSHRTLGQGTDTQYF. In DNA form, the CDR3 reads TGTGCCAGCAGCCATAGAACATTGGGACAGGGCACAGATACGCAGTATTTT. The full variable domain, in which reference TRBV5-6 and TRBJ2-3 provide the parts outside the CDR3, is DAGVTQSPTHLIKTRGQQVTLRCSPKSGHDTVSWYQQALGQGPQFIFQYYEEEERQRGNFPDRFSGHQFPNYSSELNVNALLLGDSALYLCASSHRTLGQGTDTQYFGPGTRLTVL.

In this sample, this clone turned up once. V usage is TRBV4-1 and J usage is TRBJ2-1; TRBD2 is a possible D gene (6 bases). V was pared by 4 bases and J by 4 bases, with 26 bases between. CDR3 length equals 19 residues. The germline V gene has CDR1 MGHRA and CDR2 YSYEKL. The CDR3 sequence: CASSLQIAETNPLYNEQFF. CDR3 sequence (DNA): TGCGCCAGCAGCCTCCAAATAGCGGAAACGAATCCTTTGTACAATGAGCAGTTCTTC.

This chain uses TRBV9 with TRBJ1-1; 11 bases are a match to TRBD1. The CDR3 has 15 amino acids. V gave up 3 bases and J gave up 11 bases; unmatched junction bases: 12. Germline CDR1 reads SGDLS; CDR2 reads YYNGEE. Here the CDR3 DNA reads TGTGCCAGCAGCGCTGAGGACAGGGGGCTTTATGTGGCTTTCTTT. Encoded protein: CASSAEDRGLYVAFF.

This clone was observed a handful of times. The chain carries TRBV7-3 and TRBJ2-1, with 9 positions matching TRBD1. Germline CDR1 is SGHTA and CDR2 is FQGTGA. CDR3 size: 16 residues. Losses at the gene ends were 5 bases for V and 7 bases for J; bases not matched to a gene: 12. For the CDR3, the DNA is TGTGCCAGCAGCCCCAGTGGGACAGGGAAAGGAAATGAGCAGTTCTTC. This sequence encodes CASSPSGTGKGNEQFF.

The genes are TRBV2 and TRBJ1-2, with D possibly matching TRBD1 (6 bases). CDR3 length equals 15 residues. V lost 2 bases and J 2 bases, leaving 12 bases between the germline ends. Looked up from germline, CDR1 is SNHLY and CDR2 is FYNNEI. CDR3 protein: CASSERTALNYGYTF. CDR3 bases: TGTGCCAGCAGTGAAAGGACAGCCTTAAACTATGGCTACACCTTC.

In nucleotides, the CDR3 is TGTGCCAGCAGCCCTAGCGGGAGGGCCGGTACCGGGGAGCTGTTTTTT. The encoded protein is CASSPSGRAGTGELFF. The rearrangement joins TRBV7-3 to TRBJ2-2; 12 nucleotides agree with TRBD2. The V and J ends lost 5 bases and 5 bases, in that order; junction bases with no gene match: 6. The CDR3 has 16 residues. Germline CDR1 SGHTA, CDR2 FQGTGA.

This chain's CDR3 is CASTSPDRGNYGYTF. The CDR3 DNA sequence: TGTGCCAGCACCTCTCCGGACAGGGGGAACTATGGCTACACCTTC. V gene TRBV6-1 combines with J gene TRBJ1-2, with TRBD1 identical over 10 bases. V lost 7 bases and J lost 2; bases outside the gene matches: 7. The CDR3 is made up of 15 amino acids. Per the germline V gene, CDR1 is MNHNS and CDR2 is SASEGT.

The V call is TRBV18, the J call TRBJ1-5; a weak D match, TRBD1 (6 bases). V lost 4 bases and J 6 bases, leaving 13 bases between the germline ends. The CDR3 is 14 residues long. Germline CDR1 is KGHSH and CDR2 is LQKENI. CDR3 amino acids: CASSLGEGGQPQHF. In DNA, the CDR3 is TGTGCCAGCTCACTGGGGGAGGGGGGTCAGCCCCAGCATTTT.

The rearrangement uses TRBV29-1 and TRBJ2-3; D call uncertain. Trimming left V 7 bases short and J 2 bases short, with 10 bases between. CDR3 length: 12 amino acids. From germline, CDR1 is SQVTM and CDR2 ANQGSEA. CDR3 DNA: TGCAGCGGCGGCAAGCTCACAGATACGCAGTATTTT. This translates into CSGGKLTDTQYF.

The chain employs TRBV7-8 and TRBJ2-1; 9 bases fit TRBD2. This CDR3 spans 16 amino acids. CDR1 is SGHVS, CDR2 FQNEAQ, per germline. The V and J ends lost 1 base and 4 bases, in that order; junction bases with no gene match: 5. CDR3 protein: CASSLGGGGGYNEQFF. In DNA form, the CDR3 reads TGTGCCAGCAGCTTAGGAGGCGGGGGGGGTTACAATGAGCAGTTCTTC.

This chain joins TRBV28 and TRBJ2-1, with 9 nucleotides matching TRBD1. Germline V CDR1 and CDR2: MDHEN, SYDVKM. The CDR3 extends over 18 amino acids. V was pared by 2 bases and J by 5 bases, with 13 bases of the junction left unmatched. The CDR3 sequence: CASSLTGSPGQGNNEQFF. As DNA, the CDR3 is TGTGCCAGCAGTTTAACGGGATCTCCGGGACAGGGAAACAATGAGCAGTTCTTC.

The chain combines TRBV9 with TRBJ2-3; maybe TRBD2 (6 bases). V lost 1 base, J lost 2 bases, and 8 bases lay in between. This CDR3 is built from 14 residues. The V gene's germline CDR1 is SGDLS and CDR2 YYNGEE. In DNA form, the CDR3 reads TGTGCCAGCAGCGTATTGGACTACACAGATACGCAGTATTTT. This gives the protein CASSVLDYTDTQYF.

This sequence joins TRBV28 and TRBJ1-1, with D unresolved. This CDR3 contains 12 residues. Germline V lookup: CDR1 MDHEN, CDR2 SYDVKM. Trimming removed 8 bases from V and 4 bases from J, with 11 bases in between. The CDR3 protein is CASESGSTEAFF. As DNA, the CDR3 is TGTGCCAGCGAGTCGGGGAGCACTGAAGCTTTCTTT.

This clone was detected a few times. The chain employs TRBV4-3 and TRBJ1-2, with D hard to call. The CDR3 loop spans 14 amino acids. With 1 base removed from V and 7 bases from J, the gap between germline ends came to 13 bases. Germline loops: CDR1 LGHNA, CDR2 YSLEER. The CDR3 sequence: CASSQVERSTGYTF. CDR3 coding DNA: TGCGCCAGCAGCCAAGTGGAGAGGAGTACTGGCTACACCTTC.

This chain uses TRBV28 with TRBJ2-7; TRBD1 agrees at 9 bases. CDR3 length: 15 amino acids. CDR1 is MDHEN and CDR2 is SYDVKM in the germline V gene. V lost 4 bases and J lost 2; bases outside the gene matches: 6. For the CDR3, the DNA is TGTGCCAGCAGTTCTCCGGGACAGGGTGCCTACGAGCAGTACTTC. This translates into CASSSPGQGAYEQYF.

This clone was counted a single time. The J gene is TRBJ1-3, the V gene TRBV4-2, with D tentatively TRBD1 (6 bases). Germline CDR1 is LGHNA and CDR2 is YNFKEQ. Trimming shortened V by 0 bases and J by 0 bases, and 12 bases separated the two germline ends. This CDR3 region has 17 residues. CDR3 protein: CASSQDSGGGSGNTIYF. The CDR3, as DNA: TGTGCCAGCAGCCAAGATTCGGGGGGCGGCTCTGGAAACACCATATATTTT.

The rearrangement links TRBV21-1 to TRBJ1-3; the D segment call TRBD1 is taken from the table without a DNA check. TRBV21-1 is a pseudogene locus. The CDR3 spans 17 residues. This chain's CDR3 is CASRVWDRDISGNTIYF. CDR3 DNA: TGTGCCAGCAGGGTTTGGGACAGGGACATCTCTGGAAACACCATATATTTT.